The clone carrying this T cell receptor (beta chain) turned up a few times. The antigen is undetermined. Trimming removed 2 bases from V and 6 bases from J, with 16 bases in between. Germline V gene lookup returns CDR1 MNHEY and CDR2 SMNVEV (reference sequence). The CDR3 sequence is 15 residues long. This entry is derived from a study of early T cells in non-severe SARS-CoV-2 infection. Study-wide background: Sequencing of bulk RNA from unsorted whole blood was done, without chain pairing. Overall study results and limits: CD4 and private specificities were missed by VDJdb matching, which favored anti-spike CD8 responses.

Attachment of unique molecular identifiers to individual cDNA molecules was performed. TCRdb used MiXCR to reprocess the 5' RACE reads, holding one entry per CDR3 protein. The sample consists of about 110,000 distinct CDR3 sequences, roughly an eighth of them appearing once. The receptor comes from an adult who was a healthcare worker with PCR-confirmed SARS-CoV-2 infection or an uninfected control (not recorded which). The V call is TRBV27, the J call TRBJ1-1; tentatively, D is TRBD1 (6 bases). The sequenced sample was whole blood. CDR3 sequence reads: CASSLGGSRGSEAFF. CDR3 coding DNA: TGTGCCAGCAGTTTAGGGGGCTCCCGAGGGTCTGAAGCTTTCTTT.